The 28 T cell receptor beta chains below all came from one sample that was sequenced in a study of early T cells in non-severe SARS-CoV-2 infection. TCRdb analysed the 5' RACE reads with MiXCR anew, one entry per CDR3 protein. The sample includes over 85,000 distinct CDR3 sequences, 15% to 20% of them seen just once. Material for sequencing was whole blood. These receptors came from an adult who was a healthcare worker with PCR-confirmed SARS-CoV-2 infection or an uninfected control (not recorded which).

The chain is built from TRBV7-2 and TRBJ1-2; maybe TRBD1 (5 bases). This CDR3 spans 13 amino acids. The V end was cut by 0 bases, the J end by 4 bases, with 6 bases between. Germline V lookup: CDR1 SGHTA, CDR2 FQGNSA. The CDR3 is CASSLATGYGYTF. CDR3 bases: TGTGCCAGCAGCTTAGCCACAGGCTATGGCTACACCTTC.

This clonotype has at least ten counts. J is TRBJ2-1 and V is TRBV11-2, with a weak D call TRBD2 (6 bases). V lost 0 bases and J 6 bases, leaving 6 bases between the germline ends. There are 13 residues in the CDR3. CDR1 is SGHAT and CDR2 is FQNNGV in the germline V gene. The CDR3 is CASSLDSGNEQFF. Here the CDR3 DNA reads TGTGCCAGCAGCTTAGATAGCGGCAATGAGCAGTTCTTC.

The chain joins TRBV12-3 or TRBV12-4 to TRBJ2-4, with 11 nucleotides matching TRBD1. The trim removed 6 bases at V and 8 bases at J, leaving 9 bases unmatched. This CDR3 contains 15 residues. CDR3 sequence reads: CASRSTGTGGDIQYF. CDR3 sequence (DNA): TGTGCCAGCAGATCTACCGGGACAGGGGGAGACATTCAGTACTTC.

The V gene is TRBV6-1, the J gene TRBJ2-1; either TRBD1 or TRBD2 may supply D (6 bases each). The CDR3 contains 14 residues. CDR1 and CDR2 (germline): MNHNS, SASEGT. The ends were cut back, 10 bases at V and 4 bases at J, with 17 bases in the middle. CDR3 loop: CATGGQGRYNEQFF. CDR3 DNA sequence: TGTGCCACCGGAGGGCAGGGGAGATACAATGAGCAGTTCTTC.

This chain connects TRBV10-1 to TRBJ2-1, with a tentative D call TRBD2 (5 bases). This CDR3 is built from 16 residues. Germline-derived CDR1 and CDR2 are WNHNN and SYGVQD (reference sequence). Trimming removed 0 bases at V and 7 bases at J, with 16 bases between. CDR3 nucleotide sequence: TGCGCCAGCAGTGAGTCAACCTGGGAGACGGGGAATGAGCAGTTCTTC. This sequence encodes CASSESTWETGNEQFF.

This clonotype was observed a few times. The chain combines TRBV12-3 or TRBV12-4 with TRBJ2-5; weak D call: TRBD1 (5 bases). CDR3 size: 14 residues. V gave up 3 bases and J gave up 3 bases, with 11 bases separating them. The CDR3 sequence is CASSFGQGKETQYF. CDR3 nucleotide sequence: TGTGCCAGCAGTTTTGGGCAGGGAAAAGAGACCCAGTACTTC.

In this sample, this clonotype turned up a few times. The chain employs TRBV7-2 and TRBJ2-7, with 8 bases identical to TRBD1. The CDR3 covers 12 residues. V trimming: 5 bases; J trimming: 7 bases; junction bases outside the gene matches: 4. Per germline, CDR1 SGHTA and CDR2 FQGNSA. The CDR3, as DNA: TGTGCCAGCAGCCGGACAGGGTGGGAGCAGTACTTC. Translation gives CASSRTGWEQYF.

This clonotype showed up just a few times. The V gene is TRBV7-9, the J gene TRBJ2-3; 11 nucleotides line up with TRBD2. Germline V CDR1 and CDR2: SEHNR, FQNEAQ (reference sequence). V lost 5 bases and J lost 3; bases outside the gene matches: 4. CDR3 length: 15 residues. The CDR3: CASSRGLAETDTQYF. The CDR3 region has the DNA TGTGCCAGCAGCCGGGGACTAGCGGAAACAGATACGCAGTATTTT.

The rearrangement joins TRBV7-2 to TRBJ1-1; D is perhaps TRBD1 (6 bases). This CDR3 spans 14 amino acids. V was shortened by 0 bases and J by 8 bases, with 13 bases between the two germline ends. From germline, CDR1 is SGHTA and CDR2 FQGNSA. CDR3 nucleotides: TGTGCCAGCAGCTTAGCCCAGGGGTGGGGAGAAGCTTTCTTT. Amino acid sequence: CASSLAQGWGEAFF.

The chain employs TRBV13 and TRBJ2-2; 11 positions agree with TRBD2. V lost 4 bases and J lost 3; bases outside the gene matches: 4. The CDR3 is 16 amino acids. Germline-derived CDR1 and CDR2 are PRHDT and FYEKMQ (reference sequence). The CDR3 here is CASSSLAGVDTGELFF. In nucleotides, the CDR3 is TGTGCCAGCAGCTCACTAGCGGGAGTCGACACCGGGGAGCTGTTTTTT.

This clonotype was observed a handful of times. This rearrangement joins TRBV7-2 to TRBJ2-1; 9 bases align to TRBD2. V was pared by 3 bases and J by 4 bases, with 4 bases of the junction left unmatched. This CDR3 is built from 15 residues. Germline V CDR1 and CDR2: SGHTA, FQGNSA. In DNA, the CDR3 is TGTGCCAGCAGCTTCGGGCTAGCGGGATACAATGAGCAGTTCTTC. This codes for CASSFGLAGYNEQFF.

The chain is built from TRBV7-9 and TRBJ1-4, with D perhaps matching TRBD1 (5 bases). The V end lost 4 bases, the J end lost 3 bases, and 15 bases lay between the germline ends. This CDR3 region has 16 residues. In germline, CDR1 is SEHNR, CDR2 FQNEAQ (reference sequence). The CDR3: CASSSLTGTSNEKLFF. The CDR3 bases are TGTGCCAGCAGCTCGCTTACCGGGACGTCTAATGAAAAACTGTTTTTT.

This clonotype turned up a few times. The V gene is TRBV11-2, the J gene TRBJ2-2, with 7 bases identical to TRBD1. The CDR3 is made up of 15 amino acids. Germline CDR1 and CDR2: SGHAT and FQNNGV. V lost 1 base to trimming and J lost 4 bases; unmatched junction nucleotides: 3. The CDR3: CASSLARQGTGELFF. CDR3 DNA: TGTGCCAGCAGCTTAGCCCGACAGGGCACCGGGGAGCTGTTTTTT.

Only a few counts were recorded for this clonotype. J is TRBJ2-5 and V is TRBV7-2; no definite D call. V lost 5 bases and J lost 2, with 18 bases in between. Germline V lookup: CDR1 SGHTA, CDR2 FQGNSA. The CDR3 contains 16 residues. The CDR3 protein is CASSRRVTGLQETQYF. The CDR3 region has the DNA TGTGCCAGCAGCCGGCGTGTGACGGGCCTTCAAGAGACCCAGTACTTC.

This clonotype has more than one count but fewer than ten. DNA for the CDR3: TGTGCCAGCAGCTTAACAGGGATTTCAGCTTTCTTT. It specifies CASSLTGISAFF. This chain uses TRBV7-9 with TRBJ1-1, with D possibly matching TRBD1 (6 bases). V was cut by 2 bases and J by 10 bases, with 11 bases left in between. In germline, CDR1 is SEHNR, CDR2 FQNEAQ (reference sequence). The CDR3 is made up of 12 amino acids.

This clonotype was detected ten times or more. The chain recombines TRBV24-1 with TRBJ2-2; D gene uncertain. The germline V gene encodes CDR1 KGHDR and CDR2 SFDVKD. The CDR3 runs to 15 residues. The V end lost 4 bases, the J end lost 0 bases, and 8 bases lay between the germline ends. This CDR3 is CATSDSVANTGELFF. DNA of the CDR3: TGTGCCACCAGTGACTCCGTGGCGAACACCGGGGAGCTGTTTTTT.

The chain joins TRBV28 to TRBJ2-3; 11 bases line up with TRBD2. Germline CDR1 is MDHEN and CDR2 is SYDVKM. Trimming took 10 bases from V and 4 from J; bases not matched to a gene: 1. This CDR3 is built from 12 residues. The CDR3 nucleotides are TGTGCCACACTAGCGGGGGCAGATACGCAGTATTTT. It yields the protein CATLAGADTQYF.

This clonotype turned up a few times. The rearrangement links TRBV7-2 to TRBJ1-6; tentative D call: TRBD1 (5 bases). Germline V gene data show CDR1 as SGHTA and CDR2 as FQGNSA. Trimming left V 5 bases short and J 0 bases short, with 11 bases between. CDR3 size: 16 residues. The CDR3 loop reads CASSLTGFSYNSPLHF. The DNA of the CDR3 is TGTGCCAGCAGCCTAACAGGATTCTCCTATAATTCACCCCTCCACTTT.

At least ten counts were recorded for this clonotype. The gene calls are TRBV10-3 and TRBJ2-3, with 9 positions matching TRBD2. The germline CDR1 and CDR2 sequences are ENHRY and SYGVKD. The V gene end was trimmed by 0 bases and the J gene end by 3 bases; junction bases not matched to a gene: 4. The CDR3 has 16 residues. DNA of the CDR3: TGTGCCATCAGTGAGTCTGCGGGGGGGCCGACAGATACGCAGTATTTT. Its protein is CAISESAGGPTDTQYF.

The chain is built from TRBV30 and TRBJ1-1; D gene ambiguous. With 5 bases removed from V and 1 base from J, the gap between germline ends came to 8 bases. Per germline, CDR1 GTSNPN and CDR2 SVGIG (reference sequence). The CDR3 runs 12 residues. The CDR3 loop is CAWDRENTEAFF. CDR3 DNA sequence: TGTGCCTGGGACCGCGAGAACACTGAAGCTTTCTTT.

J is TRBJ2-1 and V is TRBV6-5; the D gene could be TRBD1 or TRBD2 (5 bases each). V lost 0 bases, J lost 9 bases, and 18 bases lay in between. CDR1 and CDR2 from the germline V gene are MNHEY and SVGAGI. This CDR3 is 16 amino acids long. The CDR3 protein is CASSYSPGTSWGEQFF. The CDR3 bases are TGTGCCAGCAGTTACTCCCCCGGGACCAGTTGGGGTGAGCAGTTCTTC.

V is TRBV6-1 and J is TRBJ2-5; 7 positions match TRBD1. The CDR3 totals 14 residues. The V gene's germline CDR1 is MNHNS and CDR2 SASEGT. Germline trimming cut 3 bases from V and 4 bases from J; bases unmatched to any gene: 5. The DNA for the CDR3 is TGTGCCAGCAGTGACGGAACAGGGGTAGAGACCCAGTACTTC. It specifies CASSDGTGVETQYF.

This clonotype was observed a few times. CDR3 in DNA: TGTGCCAGTAGTGTAGGGGACAGCTACGAGCAGTACTTC. Translated: CASSVGDSYEQYF. The rearrangement links TRBV19 to TRBJ2-7; 7 bases match TRBD1. CDR1 and CDR2 from the germline V gene are LNHDA and SQIVND (reference sequence). The CDR3 runs to 13 residues. V lost 5 bases to trimming and J lost 3 bases; unmatched junction nucleotides: 4. Complete variable domain (other parts from reference TRBV19 and TRBJ2-7): DGGITQSPKYLFRKEGQNVTLSCEQNLNHDAMYWYRQDPGQGLRLIYYSQIVNDFQKGDIAEGYSVSREKKESFPLTVTSAQKNPTAFYLCASSVGDSYEQYFGPGTRLTVT.

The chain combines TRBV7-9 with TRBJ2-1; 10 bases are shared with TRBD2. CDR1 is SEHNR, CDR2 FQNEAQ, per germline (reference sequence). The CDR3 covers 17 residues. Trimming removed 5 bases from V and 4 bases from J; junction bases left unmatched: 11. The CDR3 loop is CASSRHTSGVKYNEQFF. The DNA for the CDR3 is TGTGCCAGCAGCCGACACACTAGCGGGGTTAAATACAATGAGCAGTTCTTC.

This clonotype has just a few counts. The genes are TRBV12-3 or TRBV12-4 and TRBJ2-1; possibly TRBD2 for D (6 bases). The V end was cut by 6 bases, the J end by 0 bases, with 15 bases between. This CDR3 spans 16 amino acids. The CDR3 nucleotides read TGTGCCAGCAGCCGATGGGCCGGGAGCTCCTACAATGAGCAGTTCTTC. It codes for CASSRWAGSSYNEQFF.

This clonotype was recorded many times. This CDR3 is CSARDGAQQMETQYF. CDR3 nucleotides: TGCAGTGCTAGAGATGGGGCCCAACAGATGGAGACCCAGTACTTC. The rearrangement links TRBV20-1 to TRBJ2-5; possibly TRBD1 for D (5 bases). The ends were cut back, 0 bases at V and 5 bases at J, with 16 bases in the middle. CDR1 and CDR2 from the germline V gene are DFQATT and SNEGSKA (reference sequence). The CDR3 extends over 15 amino acids.

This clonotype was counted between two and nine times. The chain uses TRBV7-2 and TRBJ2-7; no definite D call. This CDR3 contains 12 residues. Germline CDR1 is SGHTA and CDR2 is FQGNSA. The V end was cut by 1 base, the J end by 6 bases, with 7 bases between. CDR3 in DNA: TGTGCCAGCAGCTTAGGGGCCCCCGAGCAGTACTTC. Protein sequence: CASSLGAPEQYF.

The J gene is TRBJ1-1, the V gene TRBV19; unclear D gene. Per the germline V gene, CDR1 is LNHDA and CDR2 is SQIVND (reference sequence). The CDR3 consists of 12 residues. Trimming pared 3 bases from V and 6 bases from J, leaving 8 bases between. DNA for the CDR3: TGTGCCAGTAGTATGGGGAGGGCTGAAGCTTTCTTT. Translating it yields CASSMGRAEAFF.